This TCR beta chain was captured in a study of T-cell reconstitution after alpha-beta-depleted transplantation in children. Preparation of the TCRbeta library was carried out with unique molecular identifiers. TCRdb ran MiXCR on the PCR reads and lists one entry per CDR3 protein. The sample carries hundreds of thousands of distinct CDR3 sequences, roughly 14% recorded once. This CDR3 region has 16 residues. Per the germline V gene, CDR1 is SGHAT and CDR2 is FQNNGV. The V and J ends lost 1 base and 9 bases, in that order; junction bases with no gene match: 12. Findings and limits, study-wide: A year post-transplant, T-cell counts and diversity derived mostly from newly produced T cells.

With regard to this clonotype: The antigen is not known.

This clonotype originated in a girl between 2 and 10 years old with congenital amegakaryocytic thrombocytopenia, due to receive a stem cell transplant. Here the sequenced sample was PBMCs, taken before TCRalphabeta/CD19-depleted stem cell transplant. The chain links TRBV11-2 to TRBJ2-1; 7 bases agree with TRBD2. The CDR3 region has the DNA TGTGCCAGCAGCTTAGCCCGGGACTACCTCAACGGTGAGCAGTTCTTC. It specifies CASSLARDYLNGEQFF.